This T cell receptor beta chain was profiled in a study of PD-1 blockade in classical Hodgkin lymphoma. Time point: cycle 4 day 1 (C4D1), after five to seven weeks of nivolumab. All trial patients relapsed after autologous stem cell transplantation. Measured with immunoSEQ multiplex PCR; TCRdb has only the in-frame clones, and not every one. The sample records some 58,000 clones, roughly nine tenths being singletons. Trimming took off 8 bases at V and 6 bases at J, with 11 bases between the two ends. CDR3 size: 11 residues. The V gene is TRBV23-1, the J gene TRBJ2-7; maybe TRBD2 (6 bases). TRBV23-1 is placed among ORFs of uncertain function. The TCR sequence derives from a human donor with classical Hodgkin lymphoma. Here the sequenced sample was peripheral blood mononuclear cells (PBMCs), taken before the fourth cycle of nivolumab. CDR3 sequence reads: CASPQGGEQYF. The CDR3 nucleotides read TGCGCCAGCCCTCAGGGAGGCGAGCAGTACTTC.